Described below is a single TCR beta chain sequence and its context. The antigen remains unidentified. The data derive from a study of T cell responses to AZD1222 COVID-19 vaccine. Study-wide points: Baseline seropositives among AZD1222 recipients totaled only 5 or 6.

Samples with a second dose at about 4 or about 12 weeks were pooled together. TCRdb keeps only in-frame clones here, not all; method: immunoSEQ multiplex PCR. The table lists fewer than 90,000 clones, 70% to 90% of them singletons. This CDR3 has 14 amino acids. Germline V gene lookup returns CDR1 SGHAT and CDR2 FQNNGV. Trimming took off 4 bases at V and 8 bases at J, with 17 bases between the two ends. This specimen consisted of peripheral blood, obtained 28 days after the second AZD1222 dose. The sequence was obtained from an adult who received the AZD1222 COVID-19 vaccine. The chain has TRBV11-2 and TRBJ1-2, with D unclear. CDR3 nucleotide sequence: TGTGCCAGCAGCTCCGACCCGGGCAGGTCGGGCTACACCTTC. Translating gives CASSSDPGRSGYTF.